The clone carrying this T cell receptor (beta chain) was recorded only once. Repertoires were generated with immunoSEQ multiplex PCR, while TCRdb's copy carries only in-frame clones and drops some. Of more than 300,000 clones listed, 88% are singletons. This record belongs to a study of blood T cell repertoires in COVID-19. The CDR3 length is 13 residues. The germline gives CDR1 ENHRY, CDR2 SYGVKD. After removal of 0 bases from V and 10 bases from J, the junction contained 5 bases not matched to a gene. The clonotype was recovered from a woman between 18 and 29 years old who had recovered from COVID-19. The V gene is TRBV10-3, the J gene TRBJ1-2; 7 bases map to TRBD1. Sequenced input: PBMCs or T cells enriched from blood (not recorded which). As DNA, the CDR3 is TGTGCCATCAGTGAGTCGGGACAGCCGTACTACACCTTC. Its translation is CAISESGQPYYTF.